This TCR beta chain stems from a study of human T cells and chemical hapten exposure. Trimming took off 1 base at V and 3 bases at J, with 10 bases between the two ends. The CDR3 has 14 residues. Germline-derived CDR1 and CDR2 are SEHNR and FQNEAQ (reference sequence). MiXCR, applied by TCRdb to the RACE reads, yields one record per CDR3 protein. The sample holds approximately 350,000 distinct CDR3 sequences, 5.5% to 8% seen once. Only a few counts were recorded for this clonotype. Indicated time point: patch test 1, 2 weeks after DPC sensitization. Treatment in this sample: therapeutic diphenylcyclopropenone sensitization with weekly scalp DPC.

Sequenced here: whole blood, sampled in connection with sensitization to the hapten diphenylcyclopropenone (DPC). The sequence was collected from a woman between 18 and 29 years old with alopecia areata. Some clones in this sample may be carry-over from other donors' samples. The rearrangement links TRBV7-9 to TRBJ2-7; no clear D gene. As DNA, the CDR3 is TGTGCCAGCAGCTTAGAAGGGATCAGCTACGAGCAGTACTTC. Translated, it gives CASSLEGISYEQYF.